The source of this T cell receptor (beta chain) is a study of blood T cells in healthy people across ages (dated by TCRdb to the mid-2010s). A note on the overall study: In model experiments, roughly one uniquely barcoded TCR beta cDNA molecule per two T cells was captured by template switching. The study measured age-related changes in TCR beta repertoire diversity using deep sequencing normalized with unique cDNA molecular identifiers. To avoid experimental bias, donors of different ages were distributed randomly across sequencing lanes. Donors were grouped into four age groups: young (average roughly 17 years), middle-aged (39), aged (62) and long-lived (around 80). For two donors (one aged 18 to 30 and one aged 80 or older), the study analyzed two additional independent replicas of 1 million unique cDNA reads from the same blood draw. The paper as a whole reports these results and caveats: Since profiling was done on bulk unsorted PBMCs, naive and antigen-experienced compartments could not be conclusively compared. There was a strong correlation between observed TCR beta diversity and the percentage of naive T cells measured by flow cytometry. Compared with the aged group, the long-lived group had more naive CD4+ T cells, fewer expanded clones and increased TCR diversity, a pattern suggesting age selection. Total diversity estimates from one million sequenced T cells were considered lower bounds and underestimates. Because the CMV infection status of the donors was unknown, age-related changes in expanded clonotypes may potentially have been confounded. Observed TCR beta diversity per million T cells fell roughly linearly with age, and a significant reduction was already apparent by age around 39.

The 35 to 40 donors, aged 6 to 90 years, were systemically healthy Caucasian individuals from Russia. Approximately 9 milliliters of peripheral blood were collected from each donor into EDTA-treated Vacutainer tubes. PBMCs were isolated by Ficoll-Paque density-gradient centrifugation, with at least 6 million obtained per sample. Total RNA, at least 6 micrograms per sample, was extracted from PBMCs with Trizol reagent. The percentages of naive CD45RAhigh/CD27high T cells were determined by flow cytometry on a PBMC aliquot from every donor. Libraries were built with 5' RACE. The sequencer was an Illumina HiSeq 2500. A second PCR of roughly 7 to 11 cycles was run with a J-beta primer mix and a sample-barcoded 5' primer. A template-switch 5' adaptor carrying 12 random nucleotides introduced a unique molecular identifier onto each TCR beta cDNA molecule. Each sample yielded at least 3 million CDR3-containing paired-end reads. First-strand cDNA synthesis was performed from all RNA using the Mint cDNA synthesis kit, with priming by a TRBC-specific oligonucleotide. Following uracil-DNA glycosylase treatment, all cDNA underwent a first 18-cycle PCR with the universal primers M1SS and BC2_uni_R. In the source study's methods: For normalization, 1 million high-quality reads, each with a distinct molecular identifier, were randomly selected from each sample. Reads with shared molecular identifiers were discarded instead of being binned into consensus sequences. MiTCR, run with a Q25 quality threshold and the strictest error-elimination algorithm, handled CDR3 identification, clonotype clustering and error correction. Lower-bound total TCR beta diversity was estimated with a nonparametric unseen species model using Euler transformation. The public reads were reanalyzed by TCRdb: fastp trimming at Q25, MiXCR alignment, in-frame beta chains only. Duplicate CDR3 protein sequences are folded into a single record with the most common DNA and genes. These V and J calls rely on TCRdb rather than the paper's analysis. This sample gives about 640,000 distinct CDR3 sequences in total; 40% to 45% of them show up just once. The ten largest clones take up approximately 29% of the sample.

The CDR3 covers 13 residues, taking in both the cysteine and the phenylalanine. The CDR3 DNA has 39 bases and is translated from base 1. CDR1 is given as SQVTM and CDR2 as ANQGSEA, both from the germline V gene. V sheds 5 bases and J sheds 11 bases, leaving 21 bases between their ends. The sample holds a few counts of this clonotype. Its antigen has not been determined. No base qualities exist here, and no much larger clone lies one base off it. This sequence originates from a man aged 80 or over in good health. The source material was blood. Here the chain combines TRBV29-1 and TRBJ2-5, and the D gene may be TRBD1, 8 bases matching. The CDR3 protein sequence reads: CSVRGQGGDEQYF. The DNA is TGCAGCGTTCGTGGACAGGGAGGGGATGAGCAGTACTTC.